These 8 T cell receptor beta chains originate from one sample sequenced in a study of cytomegalovirus exposure and HLA in healthy donors. Use of 60 Vbeta and 13 Jbeta primers characterized the PCR. Some clones are missing from TCRdb's copy, which holds only in-frame ones; the method was immunoSEQ multiplex PCR. The data show roughly 140,000 clones, 75% to 80% seen once. What was sequenced was PBMCs. Every receptor here comes from a woman in her 30s in good health and CMV-seronegative.

The CDR3 protein is CASSYEGMNTEAFF. CDR3 DNA: TGTGCCAGCAGCTACGAGGGTATGAACACTGAAGCTTTCTTT. V usage is TRBV7-9 and J usage is TRBJ1-1; no clear D gene. Looked up from germline, CDR1 is SEHNR and CDR2 is FQNEAQ (reference sequence). CDR3 length: 14 amino acids. Deletions cut 4 bases from V and 0 bases from J, with 9 bases between.

This clone occurred once. J is TRBJ1-1 and V is TRBV11-2; D is unclear. Germline V gene data show CDR1 as SGHAT and CDR2 as FQNNGV. V lost 1 base, J lost 5 bases, and 14 bases lay in between. The CDR3 contains 15 residues. In DNA, the CDR3 is TGTGCCAGCAGCTTAGTCCGGGGATTTGCGACTGAAGCTTTCTTT. Translated: CASSLVRGFATEAFF. The full variable domain, completed using reference TRBV11-2 and TRBJ1-1, is EAGVAQSPRYKIIEKRQSVAFWCNPISGHATLYWYQQILGQGPKLLIQFQNNGVVDDSQLPKDRFSAERLKGVDSTLKIQPAKLEDSAVYLCASSLVRGFATEAFFGQGTRLTVV.

The V call is TRBV7-6, the J call TRBJ2-1, with 12 bases identical to TRBD2. The J segment lost 0 bases and the V segment lost 2 bases, leaving 5 bases of the junction unmatched. The CDR3 has 18 amino acids. Germline CDR1 and CDR2: SGHVS and FNYEAQ. The CDR3 DNA reads TGTGCCAGCAGCTTAAGACTAGCGGGGGTCGTCTCCTACAATGAGCAGTTCTTC. Protein product: CASSLRLAGVVSYNEQFF.

Only one count was recorded for this clone. The chain couples TRBV28 to TRBJ1-4, with D uncertain. Trimming stripped 7 bases from V and 6 bases from J, with 6 bases between. Per the germline V gene, CDR1 is MDHEN and CDR2 is SYDVKM. The CDR3 contains 11 residues. This CDR3 is CASTFDEKLFF. The CDR3 bases are TGTGCCAGCACCTTTGATGAAAAACTGTTTTTT.

The chain joins TRBV15 to TRBJ1-1, with no clear D. V was cut by 2 bases and J by 1 base, with 5 bases left in between. The germline V gene encodes CDR1 LNHNV and CDR2 YYDKDF (reference sequence). The CDR3 spans 13 residues. CDR3 sequence: CATSRNSNTEAFF. CDR3 sequence (DNA): TGTGCCACCAGCAGAAACTCGAACACTGAAGCTTTCTTT.

This clone has a single count. The rearrangement joins TRBV15 to TRBJ2-7; D is undetermined. Germline V gives CDR1 LNHNV, CDR2 YYDKDF (reference sequence). The CDR3 loop spans 13 amino acids. Between the trimmed V and J ends, which lost 2 bases and 3 bases, there was a span of 8 bases. The CDR3 sequence is CATSRTYSYEQYF. In DNA, the CDR3 is TGTGCCACCAGCAGAACTTACAGCTACGAGCAGTACTTC.

V gene TRBV5-4 combines with J gene TRBJ1-2; 8 positions match TRBD1. The CDR3 contains 13 residues. Germline V gene data show CDR1 as SGHNT and CDR2 as YYREEE (reference sequence). J was trimmed by 4 bases and V by 4 bases; bases with no gene match: 3. In DNA form, the CDR3 reads TGTGCCAGCAGCCGGACAGGGAGCTATGGCTACACCTTC. The encoded protein is CASSRTGSYGYTF. Using reference TRBV5-4 and TRBJ1-2 for the parts outside the CDR3, the full variable domain is ETGVTQSPTHLIKTRGQQVTLRCSSQSGHNTVSWYQQALGQGPQFIFQYYREEENGRGNFPPRFSGLQFPNYSSELNVNALELDDSALYLCASSRTGSYGYTFGSGTRLTVV.

The J gene is TRBJ2-1, the V gene TRBV5-5; tentatively, D is TRBD1 (8 bases). This CDR3 has 13 residues. V lost 4 bases to trimming and J lost 14 bases, with 19 bases between them. The germline gives CDR1 SGHKS, CDR2 YYEKEE (reference sequence). The CDR3 bases are TGTGCCAGCAGCCGGACAGGGAGGGAGCAGGAGTTCTTC. Translating it yields CASSRTGREQEFF.